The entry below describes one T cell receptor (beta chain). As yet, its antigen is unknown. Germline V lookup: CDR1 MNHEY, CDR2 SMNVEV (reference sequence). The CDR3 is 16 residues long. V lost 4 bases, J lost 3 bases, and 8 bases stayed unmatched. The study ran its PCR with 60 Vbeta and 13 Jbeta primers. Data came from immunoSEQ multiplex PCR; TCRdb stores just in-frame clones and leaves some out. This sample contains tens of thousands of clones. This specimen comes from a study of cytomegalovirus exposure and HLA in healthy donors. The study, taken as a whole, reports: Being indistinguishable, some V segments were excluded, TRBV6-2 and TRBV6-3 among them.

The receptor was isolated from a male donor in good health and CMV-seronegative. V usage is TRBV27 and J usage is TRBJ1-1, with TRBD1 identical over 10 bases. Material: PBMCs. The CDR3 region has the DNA TGTGCCAGCAGTTCCCCGACAGGGGGCGGGCACACTGAAGCTTTCTTT. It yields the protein CASSSPTGGGHTEAFF.